This T cell receptor beta chain derives from a study of CXCR3-negative and CXCR3-positive naive CD8 T cells. Through 5' RACE with UMI labels, the TRB cDNA libraries were prepared. TCRdb reprocessed the 5' RACE reads and keeps a single row for each CDR3 protein, giving no DNA. The sample yields some 120,000 distinct CDR3 sequences, of which the top ten take up 0.59%. Note on this clonotype: Antigen unknown.

Broader study findings: Both naive subsets, CXCR3-negative and CXCR3-positive, displayed similar TRBV-TRBJ usage, unlike memory cells. Higher TRB CDR3 hydrophobicity marked CXCR3-positive naive cells relative to CXCR3-negative naive cells.

This CDR3 region has 13 residues. Germline values: CDR1 MNHEY, CDR2 SVGEGT. This TCR came from a human donor in good health. Some clones in this sample may be carry-over from other donors' samples. Source material: naive CXCR3+ CD8+ T cells from blood. Subset indicated: CD45RO-CCR7+CD27+CD95- naive CD8+ T cells expressing CXCR3 (TNR3+). The rearrangement uses TRBV6-2 or TRBV6-3 and TRBJ2-7; TCRdb gives TRBD1 as the D gene, but with no DNA this cannot be confirmed. The CDR3 is CASSFGTDYEQYF.